This T cell receptor beta chain derives from a study of blood T cell repertoires in COVID-19. About the study: The analysed material was cDNA or gDNA that came from T cells, B-cell-depleted T cells, or PBMCs.

Method: immunoSEQ multiplex PCR; TCRdb's copy keeps in-frame clones and lacks some. This sample carries some 74,000 clones, roughly 80% of them seen once, and the ten largest clones take more than 10%. The germline V and J ends were trimmed by 5 bases and 2 bases, with 12 bases remaining between them. CDR3 length: 15 amino acids. CDR1 is KGHDR, CDR2 SFDVKD, per germline. The chain combines TRBV24-1 with TRBJ1-5; D is unclear. The sample consisted of peripheral blood. This TCR came from a human donor in a cohort sampled during active COVID-19. Here the CDR3 DNA reads TGTGCCACCAGTGCCCCCGGTGCCGGCAATCAGCCCCAGCATTTT. It translates to CATSAPGAGNQPQHF.